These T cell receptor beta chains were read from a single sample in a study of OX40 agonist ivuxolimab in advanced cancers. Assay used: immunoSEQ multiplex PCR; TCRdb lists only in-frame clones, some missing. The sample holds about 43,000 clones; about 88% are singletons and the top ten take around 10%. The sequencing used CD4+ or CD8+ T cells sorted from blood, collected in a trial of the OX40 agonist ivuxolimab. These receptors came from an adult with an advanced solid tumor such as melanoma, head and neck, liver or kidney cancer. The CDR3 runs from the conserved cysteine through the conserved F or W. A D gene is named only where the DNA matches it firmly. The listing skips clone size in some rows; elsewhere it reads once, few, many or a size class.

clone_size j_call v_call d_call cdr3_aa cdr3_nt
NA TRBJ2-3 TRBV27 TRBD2 CASTTWGGLFTDTQYF TGTGCCAGCACTACCTGGGGGGGACTATTCACAGATACGCAGTATTTT
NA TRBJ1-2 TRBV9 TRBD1 CASSLRRTGGDYGYTF TGTGCCAGCAGCCTCCGCAGGACAGGGGGCGACTATGGCTACACCTTC
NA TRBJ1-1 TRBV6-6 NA CASSYVAGAGTEAFF TGTGCCAGCAGTTACGTAGCAGGGGCTGGGACTGAAGCTTTCTTT
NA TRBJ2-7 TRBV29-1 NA CSVEDRHRNYEQYF TGCAGCGTTGAAGATCGCCACAGGAACTACGAGCAGTACTTC
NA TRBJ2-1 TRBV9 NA CASSASPRDWLSYNEQFF TGTGCCAGCAGCGCATCGCCCCGGGACTGGCTCTCCTACAATGAGCAGTTCTTC
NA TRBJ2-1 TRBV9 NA CASSGREQFF TGTGCCAGCAGTGGTAGAGAGCAGTTCTTC
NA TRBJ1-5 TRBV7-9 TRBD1 CASSQATGRDQPQHF TGTGCCAGCAGCCAAGCGACAGGGCGAGATCAGCCCCAGCATTTT
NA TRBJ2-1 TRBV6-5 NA CASSYPGREQFF TGTGCCAGCAGTTACCCGGGGAGAGAGCAGTTCTTC
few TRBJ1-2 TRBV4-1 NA CASSDEGVYGYTF TGCGCCAGCAGTGACGAGGGGGTATACGGCTACACCTTC
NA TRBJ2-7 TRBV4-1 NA CASSPWAGTDEQYF TGCGCCAGCAGCCCGTGGGCTGGAACGGACGAGCAGTACTTC
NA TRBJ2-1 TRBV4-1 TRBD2 CASSQRGAGVSLNEQFF TGCGCCAGCAGCCAAAGGGGCGCGGGGGTCTCCCTCAATGAGCAGTTCTTC